A selection of T cell receptor beta chains follows, all from one sample in a study of T cell repertoires in cytomegalovirus infection. Each CDR3 protein is one row after TCRdb ran MiXCR on the reads. This table holds about 700,000 distinct CDR3 sequences, roughly 33% found once. What these receptors recognize is not known. This specimen was cultured PBMCs, taken from culture after CMV antigen stimulation. The source is a human donor in good health (CMV status not recorded). Some clones in this sample may be carry-over from other donors' samples. Both conserved end residues are part of each CDR3. A D gene is named only where the DNA matches it firmly. Clone size is shown for a subset of rows, as once, few, many or a class of expanded clone.

v_call	j_call	d_call	cdr3_length	clone_size	cdr3_nt	cdr3_aa
TRBV9	TRBJ2-3	-	13	-	TGTGCTAGCAGCGTAGGAGGCACAGATACGCAGTATTTT	CASSVGGTDTQYF
TRBV24-1	TRBJ2-2	-	13	few	TGTGCCGCCAGATCCGCGAACACCGGGGAGCTGTTTTTT	CAARSANTGELFF
TRBV6-6	TRBJ1-5	-	14	few	TGTGCCAGCAGCCAACGACCGGGCAATCAGCCCCAGCATTTT	CASSQRPGNQPQHF
TRBV5-1	TRBJ2-3	TRBD2	15	few	TGCGCCAGCAGCGCCACTAGCGGGGGTGCAGATACGCAGTATTTT	CASSATSGGADTQYF
TRBV7-2	TRBJ2-5	TRBD1	16	-	TGTGCCAGCAGCTGGACAGGATCCCTAGGACAGGAGACCCAGTACTTC	CASSWTGSLGQETQYF
TRBV6-5	TRBJ1-2	-	15	once	TGTGCCAGCAGTTACCACCCTGCCGGGATTGATGGCTACACCTTC	CASSYHPAGIDGYTF
TRBV7-8	TRBJ2-4	-	17	few	TGTGCCAGCAGCTCCGCGAACTACAGGGAAAGAGAAAACATTCAGTACTTC	CASSSANYRERENIQYF
TRBV5-1	TRBJ2-7	-	14	-	TGCGCCAGCAGCTTGGTCCCGGGACCCACTGTCCTGTACTTC	CASSLVPGPTVLYF
TRBV4-2	TRBJ2-7	TRBD1	16	once	TGTGCCAGCAGCCAAGATAAAGACAGGGGGGCCTACGAGCAGTACTTC	CASSQDKDRGAYEQYF
TRBV24-1	TRBJ2-3	-	14	few	TGTGCCACGGCAGACTTGGATCCCACAGATACGCAGTATTTT	CATADLDPTDTQYF
TRBV10-1	TRBJ1-2	-	14	-	TGCGCCAGCAGTGCGGACCGGGACCAGCCCACCTACACCTTC	CASSADRDQPTYTF
TRBV25-1	TRBJ2-5	-	13	-	TGTGCCAGCAGTGAAAGGGGCCTAAGGACCCAGTACTTC	CASSERGLRTQYF
TRBV7-8	TRBJ2-5	-	16	few	TGTGCCAGCAGCTTAGGTAGTACAGGACGAAAAGAGACCCAGTACTTC	CASSLGSTGRKETQYF
TRBV20-1	TRBJ2-7	TRBD2	13	-	TGCAGTGCTAGCGGACTAGGAGGAAACGAGCAGTACTTC	CSASGLGGNEQYF
TRBV7-8	TRBJ2-1	TRBD2	16	-	TGTGCCAGCAGCATACGGACTAGCGGGGGGCAAAATGAGCAGTTCTTC	CASSIRTSGGQNEQFF
TRBV12-3/TRBV12-4	TRBJ1-1	TRBD1	13	-	TGTGCCAGCAGTATAACTGACAGGGGTTTGGCTTTCTTT	CASSITDRGLAFF
TRBV6-6	TRBJ2-7	TRBD2	15	-	TGTTCCAGCAGATTATGGACTAGCATGGATTACGAGCAGTACTTC	CSSRLWTSMDYEQYF
TRBV20-1	TRBJ2-5	-	12	-	TGCAGTGCTAGTGTTACCCACGAGACCCAGTACTTC	CSASVTHETQYF
TRBV25-1	TRBJ1-1	-	14	-	TGTGCCAGCAGTGAATTTGGGGCAAACACTGAAGCTTTCTTT	CASSEFGANTEAFF
TRBV12-3/TRBV12-4	TRBJ1-1	TRBD1	14	few	TGTGCCAGCAGTAAGACAGGGGGGGACACTGAAGCTTTCTTT	CASSKTGGDTEAFF
TRBV20-1	TRBJ2-1	-	15	-	TGCAGTGCTAGAGTCGCGACAGTCCAGACGGATGAGCAGTTCTTC	CSARVATVQTDEQFF
TRBV4-2	TRBJ1-2	TRBD1	15	-	TGTGCCAGCAGCCATGGTCAAGACAGGGGAGGAGGCTACACCTTC	CASSHGQDRGGGYTF
TRBV7-9	TRBJ2-3	-	14	many	TGTGCCAGCAGCTTCGGGCCGCCAGCAGATACGCAGTATTTT	CASSFGPPADTQYF
TRBV12-3/TRBV12-4	TRBJ1-3	-	15	-	TGTGCCAGCAGTTGGATAGACAAGGCTAGAAACACCATATATTTT	CASSWIDKARNTIYF
TRBV7-6	TRBJ1-6	-	14	-	TGTGCCAGCAGCCCCAGGACAGACAATTCACCCCTCCACTTT	CASSPRTDNSPLHF
TRBV7-2	TRBJ2-7	TRBD1	15	many	TGTGCCAGCAGCTACGCAACAGGGGATCCGTACGAGCAGTACTTC	CASSYATGDPYEQYF
TRBV12-5	TRBJ2-7	-	13	-	TGTGCTAGTGGTTTATTAGTATTTGGCGAGCAGTACTTC	CASGLLVFGEQYF
TRBV4-1	TRBJ2-3	TRBD1	13	few	TGCGCCAGCAGCCAAGTTCGAGGGGGCAAGCAGTATTTT	CASSQVRGGKQYF
TRBV20-1	TRBJ1-2	TRBD1	12	-	TGCAGTGCTGGACAGGGGAACTATGGCTACACCTTC	CSAGQGNYGYTF
TRBV20-1	TRBJ1-2	-	13	-	TGCAGTGCTAGAGATGGACAGACCTATGGCTACACCTTC	CSARDGQTYGYTF
TRBV4-1	TRBJ1-2	-	13	-	TGCGCCAGCAGCCAAGACCCGAAATGGGGCTACACCTTC	CASSQDPKWGYTF
TRBV5-8	TRBJ2-3	-	15	-	TGTGCCAGCAGCTTGTGGAGACAGCGCACAGATACGCAGTATTTT	CASSLWRQRTDTQYF
TRBV11-2	TRBJ2-1	-	15	few	TGTGCCAGCAGCCGCTTGAGGACCTCCTACAATGAGCAGTTCTTC	CASSRLRTSYNEQFF
TRBV10-2	TRBJ2-7	-	14	-	TGCGCCAGCGGCCCCGGATGGACGACCTACGAGCAGTACTTC	CASGPGWTTYEQYF
TRBV11-3	TRBJ1-1	-	13	few	TGTGCCAGCAGCTCCGGCGGGCTCACTGAAGCTTTCTTT	CASSSGGLTEAFF
TRBV7-6	TRBJ2-1	-	15	-	TGTGCCAGCAGCCCGGACCCGCAACCCTACAATGAGCAGTTCTTC	CASSPDPQPYNEQFF
TRBV12-3/TRBV12-4	TRBJ1-5	TRBD1	13	-	TGTGCCAGCAGAGGGACAGGCACTCAGCCCCAGCATTTT	CASRGTGTQPQHF